A single sample is the source of the 24 T cell receptor beta chains below, sequenced in a study of shared clonotypes between healthy human individuals. The repertoire was sequenced with immunoSEQ multiplex PCR; TCRdb's copy has only in-frame clones and lacks some. The table includes about 1.1 million clones, approximately 80% detected once. Sample: memory CD4+ T cells from PBMCs. Subset meaning: CD45RA-negative fraction. Source of these receptors: a man younger than 30 in good health. Some clones in this sample may be carry-over from other donors' samples.

The chain couples TRBV28 to TRBJ1-6, with TRBD1 identical over 9 bases. The CDR3 runs to 15 residues. The germline V gene encodes CDR1 MDHEN and CDR2 SYDVKM. The J segment lost 3 bases and the V segment lost 6 bases, leaving 3 bases of the junction unmatched. The CDR3 reads CASRPGQGYNSPLHF. DNA of the CDR3: TGTGCCAGCAGGCCGGGACAGGGCTATAATTCACCCCTCCACTTT.

CDR3: CASKTEAIANQPQHF. Written as DNA, the CDR3 is TGTGCCAGCAAGACAGAGGCTATAGCAAATCAGCCCCAGCATTTT. The rearrangement joins TRBV2 to TRBJ1-5, with a possible D match to TRBD1 (5 bases). Germline loops: CDR1 SNHLY, CDR2 FYNNEI. Trimming stripped 7 bases from V and 4 bases from J, with 17 bases between. The CDR3 contains 15 residues.

The chain links TRBV5-6 to TRBJ2-1; 7 bases line up with TRBD2. Unmatched junction bases numbered 13, after V lost 0 bases and J lost 1 base. CDR1 and CDR2 from the germline V gene are SGHDT and YYEEEE. The length of the CDR3 is 19 residues. The CDR3 here is CASSLGPPFGEGSYNEQFF. Written as DNA, the CDR3 is TGTGCCAGCAGCTTGGGGCCCCCCTTCGGGGAGGGGTCCTACAATGAGCAGTTCTTC.

The rearrangement joins TRBV6-1 to TRBJ2-5, with 8 bases aligning to TRBD1. There are 15 residues in the CDR3. Trimming at V came to 6 bases and at J to 0 bases, leaving 6 bases not matched to a gene. Germline V gene data show CDR1 as MNHNS and CDR2 as SASEGT. In DNA, the CDR3 is TGTGCCAGCAGCTGGACAGGGACGTACCAAGAGACCCAGTACTTC. Translation: CASSWTGTYQETQYF.

On this clone: A read error may be the cause here, since a much bigger clone is one base away. The rearrangement links TRBV6-1 to TRBJ1-2, with 7 bases aligning to TRBD1. The germline gives CDR1 MNHNS, CDR2 SASEGT. V lost 6 bases and J lost 4; bases outside the gene matches: 2. This CDR3 comprises 12 residues. CDR3 in DNA: TGTGCCAGCAGCAGACAGGGCTATGGCTACACCTTC. Its translation: CASSRQGYGYTF.

In regard to this clone: This same CDR3 is encoded by further DNA sequences in the sample. CDR3 DNA sequence: TGTGCCAGCAGTGACAGGGGTTATAGCAATCAGCCCCAGCATTTT. Translated: CASSDRGYSNQPQHF. V gene TRBV27 combines with J gene TRBJ1-5; 8 nucleotides align to TRBD1. The CDR3 has 15 residues. The ends lost 5 bases at V and 0 bases at J; junction bases unmatched: 3. Germline CDR1 is MNHEY and CDR2 is SMNVEV (reference sequence).

This clone has only a few counts. This chain connects TRBV5-6 to TRBJ1-3; D is unresolved. The CDR3 sequence is 15 residues long. The germline gives CDR1 SGHDT, CDR2 YYEEEE. The ends were cut back, 0 bases at V and 0 bases at J, with 7 bases in the middle. CDR3 DNA sequence: TGTGCCAGCAGCTTGGATCCCTACTCTGGAAACACCATATATTTT. Amino acids: CASSLDPYSGNTIYF.

This chain joins TRBV2 and TRBJ1-1, with D uncertain. V was pared by 2 bases and J by 10 bases, with 14 bases between. Germline assignment: CDR1 SNHLY and CDR2 FYNNEI. The CDR3 consists of 13 residues. CDR3 sequence (DNA): TGTGCCAGCAGTGAACAGTCAGATTACGGAGCTTTCTTT. It yields the protein CASSEQSDYGAFF.

The gene calls are TRBV5-6 and TRBJ2-3, with TRBD1 identical over 7 bases. Germline CDR1 SGHDT, CDR2 YYEEEE. This CDR3 has 17 residues. V was clipped by 0 bases and J by 0 bases; unmatched bases: 7. The DNA for the CDR3 is TGTGCCAGCAGCTTGGAGGTAGGGGGCCTTAGCACAGATACGCAGTATTTT. Its protein product is CASSLEVGGLSTDTQYF.

This clone was counted a few times. The sample has other DNA sequences that encode this CDR3 too. This chain joins TRBV2 and TRBJ1-1; D gene uncertain. Trimming removed 6 bases from V and 1 base from J, with 9 bases in between. The CDR3 sequence is 13 residues long. Germline CDR1 and CDR2: SNHLY and FYNNEI. The CDR3: CASSLTENTEAFF. The CDR3 nucleotides are TGTGCCAGCAGCCTCACGGAGAACACTGAAGCTTTCTTT.

V usage is TRBV19 and J usage is TRBJ2-2; 10 bases agree with TRBD2. V trimming: 5 bases; J trimming: 7 bases; junction bases outside the gene matches: 16. Germline CDR1 is LNHDA and CDR2 is SQIVND (reference sequence). CDR3 size: 18 residues. As DNA, the CDR3 is TGTGCCAGTAGTGCTAATCCGGGACTAGCGTCTAGTGGCGGGGAGCTGTTTTTT. This codes for CASSANPGLASSGGELFF. The full variable domain, in which reference TRBV19 and TRBJ2-2 provide the parts outside the CDR3, is DGGITQSPKYLFRKEGQNVTLSCEQNLNHDAMYWYRQDPGQGLRLIYYSQIVNDFQKGDIAEGYSVSREKKESFPLTVTSAQKNPTAFYLCASSANPGLASSGGELFFGEGSRLTVL.

For the CDR3, the DNA is TGTGCCAGCAGTTTAGGGGCGACAGGATCCTACGAGCAGTACTTC. This gives the protein CASSLGATGSYEQYF. The chain employs TRBV27 and TRBJ2-7; a possible D gene is TRBD1 (6 bases). The germline gives CDR1 MNHEY, CDR2 SMNVEV (reference sequence). The CDR3 spans 15 residues. Trimming cost V 2 bases and J 1 base, with 12 bases left between them.

This clone appeared a single time. The chain is built from TRBV5-4 and TRBJ2-5, with TRBD1 matching 10 bases. CDR3 size: 16 residues. The V and J ends lost 5 bases and 1 base, in that order; junction bases with no gene match: 8. The germline V gene has CDR1 SGHNT and CDR2 YYREEE (reference sequence). CDR3 DNA: TGTGCCAGCAGGACAGGGGGCGGTCGAGTCCAAGAGACCCAGTACTTC. This sequence encodes CASRTGGGRVQETQYF. Drawing the rest from reference TRBV5-4 and TRBJ2-5, the complete variable domain is ETGVTQSPTHLIKTRGQQVTLRCSSQSGHNTVSWYQQALGQGPQFIFQYYREEENGRGNFPPRFSGLQFPNYSSELNVNALELDDSALYLCASRTGGGRVQETQYFGPGTRLLVL.

As for this clone: The same CDR3 can be traced to other DNA sequences in this sample. The rearrangement uses TRBV2 and TRBJ2-7, with D perhaps being TRBD1 or TRBD2 (6 bases each). CDR3 length: 12 amino acids. V was pared by 6 bases and J by 2 bases, with 8 bases between. Germline V CDR1 and CDR2: SNHLY, FYNNEI. CDR3 DNA sequence: TGTGCCAGCAGAGGGGGGACCTACGAGCAGTACTTC. This translates into CASRGGTYEQYF.

The V call is TRBV30, the J call TRBJ2-3; 8 bases line up with TRBD2. In germline, CDR1 is GTSNPN, CDR2 SVGIG (reference sequence). The CDR3 extends over 12 amino acids. The V segment lost 0 bases and the J segment 10 bases; nucleotides outside the gene matches: 3. The CDR3 DNA sequence: TGTGCCTGGAGTGTCAGCGGGAGAGCGCAGTATTTT. It is translated as CAWSVSGRAQYF.

This chain links TRBV10-3 with TRBJ1-3; D is unresolved. CDR3 length: 12 amino acids. V dropped 2 bases and J dropped 5 bases, with 4 bases sitting between them. CDR1 is ENHRY, CDR2 SYGVKD, per germline. This CDR3 reads CAISEARNTIYF. CDR3 bases: TGTGCCATCAGTGAGGCCCGAAACACCATATATTTT.

CDR3 loop: CASSFYRGIGQPQHF. CDR3 in DNA: TGTGCCAGCAGTTTTTATCGGGGGATCGGTCAGCCCCAGCATTTT. V usage is TRBV28 and J usage is TRBJ1-5, with D tentatively TRBD1 (5 bases). Between the trimmed V and J ends, which lost 3 bases and 6 bases, there was a span of 15 bases. The length of the CDR3 is 15 residues. CDR1 is MDHEN, CDR2 SYDVKM, per germline. The full variable domain, completed using reference TRBV28 and TRBJ1-5, is DVKVTQSSRYLVKRTGEKVFLECVQDMDHENMFWYRQDPGLGLRLIYFSYDVKMKEKGDIPEGYSVSREKKERFSLILESASTNQTSMYLCASSFYRGIGQPQHFGDGTRLSIL.

The CDR3 loop is CASSYGQGGWSNQPQHF. CDR3 DNA: TGTGCCAGCAGTTATGGACAGGGAGGGTGGTCTAATCAGCCCCAGCATTTT. V and J are TRBV7-2 and TRBJ1-5; 8 bases line up with TRBD1. Germline V CDR1 and CDR2: SGHTA, FQGNSA. V lost 6 bases, J lost 4 bases, and 14 bases stayed unmatched. This CDR3 is built from 17 residues.

About this clone itself: The germline gene is not matched at one end of the junction; a read error may be the cause. The V and J genes are TRBV6-5 and TRBJ2-7, with 9 bases that match TRBD1. This CDR3 comprises 12 residues. Germline CDR1 MNHEY, CDR2 SVGAGI. The CDR3 protein is CATHPPIGTGLF. The CDR3 region has the DNA TGTGCCACGCACCCCCCAATTGGGACAGGGCTCTTC.

The chain joins TRBV7-9 to TRBJ1-3, with D possibly being TRBD1 (5 bases). Trimming pared 5 bases from V and 4 bases from J, leaving 12 bases between. The CDR3 loop spans 14 amino acids. CDR1 is SEHNR, CDR2 FQNEAQ, per germline (reference sequence). DNA of the CDR3: TGTGCCAGCAGCCGGAACGCAGGGGGAAACACCATATATTTT. Amino acids: CASSRNAGGNTIYF.

The chain has TRBV5-1 and TRBJ2-1, with TRBD2 identical over 8 bases. Germline CDR1 SGHRS, CDR2 YFSETQ. This CDR3 has 13 amino acids. The junction had 10 bases not matched to a gene; V was cut back by 9 bases and J by 8 bases. CDR3 DNA sequence: TGCGCCACGGGACTAGAAGGTCTCCATGAGCAGTTCTTC. Its protein product is CATGLEGLHEQFF.

The V call is TRBV6-5, the J call TRBJ2-1; the D is unclear. Germline-derived CDR1 and CDR2 are MNHEY and SVGAGI. V lost 2 bases, J lost 0 bases, and 5 bases lay in between. This CDR3 is built from 14 residues. The CDR3 here is CASSYDGSYNEQFF. CDR3 nucleotides: TGTGCCAGCAGTTACGACGGCTCCTACAATGAGCAGTTCTTC.

The chain is built from TRBV27 and TRBJ2-7; 8 nucleotides agree with TRBD2. The CDR3 has 14 amino acids. V trimming: 6 bases; J trimming: 4 bases; junction bases outside the gene matches: 8. Germline assignment: CDR1 MNHEY and CDR2 SMNVEV (reference sequence). The DNA of the CDR3 is TGTGCCAGCAGGAGCGGGAGCATCTATTACGAGCAGTACTTC. The encoded protein is CASRSGSIYYEQYF.

The chain has TRBV28 and TRBJ2-3, with TRBD1 matching over 10 bases. This CDR3 has 16 amino acids. Germline V gene data show CDR1 as MDHEN and CDR2 as SYDVKM. The ends lost 6 bases at V and 1 base at J; junction bases unmatched: 7. The CDR3 coding sequence is TGTGCCAGCAGAACCCGGACAGGGGGACGCACAGATACGCAGTATTTT. This encodes CASRTRTGGRTDTQYF.